This TCR beta chain is from a study of graft-versus-host responses after intestinal transplantation. Overall study context: Anti-thymocyte globulin served as induction for all recipients, who then took tacrolimus and steroids for about 3 years.

Repertoires were generated with immunoSEQ multiplex PCR, while TCRdb's copy carries only in-frame clones and drops some. Here the sample spans roughly 38,000 clones, 93% being singletons. Trimming at V came to 7 bases and at J to 4 bases, leaving 7 bases not matched to a gene. The germline V gene encodes CDR1 MNHEY and CDR2 SVGAGI. CDR3 length: 14 amino acids. Turning to this clone: Its antigen is not identified.

The sample here was unstimulated CD8+ T cells sorted from spleen or lymph node cells, taken before transplant. The gene calls are TRBV6-5 and TRBJ2-7, with 10 bases matching TRBD2. This TCR was recovered from a human donor who was the organ donor for an intestinal transplant. CDR3 bases: TGTGCCAGCATCGAACTAGCGGGGATTTACGAGCAGTACTTC. This sequence encodes CASIELAGIYEQYF.